The next 3 T cell receptor beta chains were all read from a single sample in a study of radiation and T cells in renal cell carcinoma. Described time point: blood 2 weeks post-SBRT. Treatment in this sample: 15 Gy SBRT to primary tumor, nephrectomy 4 weeks later. The assay was immunoSEQ multiplex PCR, and TCRdb's table has in-frame clones only and misses some. The table has 60,000 to 80,000 clones, around 76% seen once; the top ten hold almost 6%. The specimen was blood, collected from a patient whose treatment included radiotherapy and nephrectomy. The receptor set was obtained from a man aged 60-69 years with renal cell carcinoma.

V gene TRBV4-1 combines with J gene TRBJ2-2, with 10 bases matching TRBD1. In germline, CDR1 is MGHRA, CDR2 YSYEKL. After removal of 2 bases from V and 0 bases from J, the junction contained 6 bases not matched to a gene. The CDR3 consists of 18 residues. The chain's CDR3 is CASSQLGQGRSNTGELFF. CDR3 DNA sequence: TGCGCCAGCAGCCAACTGGGACAGGGGCGATCGAACACCGGGGAGCTGTTTTTT.

This clone was seen a single time. CDR3 DNA sequence: TGTGCCAGCAGCCAACTGGTGACAGGGACGGCCAAAAACATTCAGTACTTC. Translated: CASSQLVTGTAKNIQYF. This chain links TRBV14 with TRBJ2-4; TRBD1 agrees at 7 bases. The CDR3 spans 17 residues. J was trimmed by 1 base and V by 2 bases; bases with no gene match: 8. CDR1 SGHDN and CDR2 FVKESK come from the germline V gene.

The rearrangement links TRBV7-6 to TRBJ1-3; D call uncertain. Trimming left V 4 bases short and J 9 bases short, with 7 bases between. Germline values: CDR1 SGHVS, CDR2 FNYEAQ. This CDR3 has 11 residues. The CDR3 loop is CASSSPGTIYF. The CDR3 nucleotides are TGTGCCAGCAGCTCGCCAGGCACCATATATTTT.